This T cell receptor beta chain originates from a study of identical twins. Broader study findings: The presence of invariant MAIT and iNKT cells could partly confound analyses of zero-insertion sequences. Excess low generation probability was seen in twin-shared out-of-frame alpha sequences. Where beta out-of-frame sequences were concerned, excess twin sharing was weaker.

Of note for this clonotype: Its cognate antigen is unknown.

The CDR3 is 16 amino acids. CDR1 is SGHRS, CDR2 YFSETQ, per germline. Trimming took off 3 bases at V and 7 bases at J, with 22 bases between the two ends. Everyone who gave samples was a healthy Caucasian. MiXCR was run by TCRdb on the 5' RACE reads, yielding one entry per CDR3 protein. The sample shows around 220,000 distinct CDR3 sequences, 10% of them seen only once. The chain employs TRBV5-1 and TRBJ2-5; a weak D match, TRBD1 (6 bases). Sequenced: memory T cells sorted from blood. The sequence derives from a man over 45 in good health. CDR3 DNA sequence: TGCGCCAGCAGCTCCCAGGCAGGGGCCCTTATGGGGACCCAGTACTTC. This translates into CASSSQAGALMGTQYF. The complete variable domain, with remaining parts taken from reference TRBV5-1 and TRBJ2-5, reads KAGVTQTPRYLIKTRGQQVTLSCSPISGHRSVSWYQQTPGQGLQFLFEYFSETQRNKGNFPGRFSGRQFSNSRSEMNVSTLELGDSALYLCASSSQAGALMGTQYFGPGTRLLVL.